Listed below are T cell receptor beta chains from one sample, sequenced in a study of beta chain features in type 1 diabetes. Assay used: immunoSEQ multiplex PCR; TCRdb lists only in-frame clones, some missing. The top ten hold around 0.44% of the sample, which has hundreds of thousands of clones, roughly 8% seen once. Sample: central memory CD4+ T cells from blood. These receptors were taken from a woman younger than 35 in good health. CDR3s include the opening cysteine and the closing phenylalanine or tryptophan. Each record gives: V gene, D gene, J gene, CDR3 protein. The D gene is left open where the match is weak.

TRBV5-1	-	TRBJ1-2	CATRPSVTAYGYTF
TRBV14	TRBD1	TRBJ1-4	CASSHGTVSEKLFF
TRBV5-6	TRBD2	TRBJ2-5	CASSLTRLAGIETQYF
TRBV4-3	TRBD1	TRBJ1-1	CASSLTGGTEAFF
TRBV28	-	TRBJ2-2	CASKSGGGLNTGELFF
TRBV29-1	TRBD1	TRBJ2-2	CSVGTGVNTGELFF
TRBV7-3	-	TRBJ2-3	CASSIYSADTQYF
TRBV6-1	-	TRBJ1-1	CASRKMGMNTEAFF
TRBV5-1	TRBD1	TRBJ1-4	CASSPGQGNEKLFF
TRBV28	TRBD1	TRBJ2-1	CASSFDREYNEQFF
TRBV19	-	TRBJ2-4	CASSGTGSKNIQYF
TRBV7-3	TRBD1	TRBJ1-6	CASSEGQGTPLHF
TRBV18	-	TRBJ1-5	CASSPGPGPNQPQHF
TRBV19	TRBD1	TRBJ1-5	CASSISGTGGFQPQHF
TRBV4-2	-	TRBJ2-4	CASSHGPGHIQYF
TRBV2	TRBD1	TRBJ1-1	CASSQDRDSAFF
TRBV6-5	TRBD1	TRBJ1-2	CASRRDRNYGYTF
TRBV6-6	-	TRBJ2-3	CASTYHATDTQYF
TRBV28	-	TRBJ1-1	CASSLGYGARAEAFF
TRBV5-1	TRBD2	TRBJ2-1	CASSFTGLARYNEQFF
TRBV11-1	-	TRBJ2-1	CASSLGDLVEQFF
TRBV5-1	TRBD2	TRBJ2-1	CASSSRGLASYNEQFF
TRBV4-3	TRBD2	TRBJ2-1	CASSRAGTSGTNEQFF
TRBV29-1	-	TRBJ2-1	CSVEYQAAYNEQFF